This passage covers 24 T cell receptor beta chains from one sample sequenced in a study of blood T cell repertoires in COVID-19. Clones were read by immunoSEQ multiplex PCR, and TCRdb kept only the in-frame ones, dropping some. The sample includes approximately 52,000 clones, 75% to 95% seen only once; the top ten take 2.5% to 3.5%. The sample taken for sequencing was peripheral blood. Source of these receptors: a man in his fifties or sixties with acute or convalescent COVID-19.

The V call is TRBV5-6, the J call TRBJ2-1; D is perhaps TRBD2 (5 bases). The CDR3 extends over 13 amino acids. With 4 bases removed from V and 5 bases from J, the gap between germline ends came to 10 bases. Germline V gene sequence: CDR1 SGHDT, CDR2 YYEEEE. The CDR3 loop is CASSQTRNNEQFF. The CDR3 nucleotides read TGTGCCAGCAGCCAAACTAGGAACAATGAGCAGTTCTTC.

The chain combines TRBV18 with TRBJ2-1; 7 nucleotides align to TRBD2. V was clipped by 5 bases and J by 3 bases; unmatched bases: 10. Looked up from germline, CDR1 is KGHSH and CDR2 is LQKENI. The CDR3 sequence is 16 residues long. CDR3: CASSSTGGGFYNEQFF. CDR3 DNA: TGTGCCAGCTCAAGTACCGGCGGGGGTTTCTACAATGAGCAGTTCTTC.

This rearrangement joins TRBV4-1 to TRBJ1-4, with D uncertain. CDR3 size: 16 residues. The V gene lost 3 bases and the J gene lost 0 bases, with 11 bases spanning the gap. The germline V gene encodes CDR1 MGHRA and CDR2 YSYEKL. CDR3 nucleotide sequence: TGCGCCAGCAGCCAGTTATTGGCTGCAACTAATGAAAAACTGTTTTTT. It specifies CASSQLLAATNEKLFF.

V and J are TRBV15 and TRBJ2-5; no clear D. The germline gives CDR1 LNHNV, CDR2 YYDKDF (reference sequence). Trimming pared 0 bases from V and 3 bases from J, leaving 5 bases between. CDR3 size: 13 residues. The CDR3 region is CATSRDPEETQYF. The DNA for the CDR3 is TGTGCCACCAGCAGAGATCCCGAAGAGACCCAGTACTTC.

The chain employs TRBV7-9 and TRBJ1-2; 7 nucleotides match TRBD1. With V trimmed by 5 bases and J by 6 bases, 3 bases remained unmatched. The germline CDR1 and CDR2 sequences are SEHNR and FQNEAQ (reference sequence). The CDR3 has 12 amino acids. In nucleotides, the CDR3 is TGTGCCAGCAGCAAAGGACAGGATGGCTACACCTTC. Protein product: CASSKGQDGYTF.

The chain is built from TRBV6-5 and TRBJ1-2; TRBD1 might be the D (6 bases). This CDR3 is 13 amino acids long. The V gene lost 7 bases and the J gene lost 4 bases, with 13 bases spanning the gap. Germline CDR1 reads MNHEY; CDR2 reads SVGAGI. The CDR3 sequence is CASKGTGRYGYTF. In DNA, the CDR3 is TGTGCCAGCAAAGGTACAGGGCGCTATGGCTACACCTTC.

J is TRBJ2-1 and V is TRBV3-1 (or the pseudogene TRBV3-2), with no clear D. The germline gives CDR1 LGHDT, CDR2 YNNKEL (reference sequence). This CDR3 is built from 13 residues. Trimming pared 0 bases from V and 16 bases from J, leaving 16 bases between. DNA for the CDR3: TGTGCCAGCAGCCAAGATCCTTACAGTTCGTTTTTCTTC. It translates to CASSQDPYSSFFF.

The chain has TRBV2 and TRBJ2-3; TRBD2 is a possible D gene (6 bases). The CDR3 sequence is 16 residues long. Germline V gene data show CDR1 as SNHLY and CDR2 as FYNNEI. Trimming removed 4 bases at V and 1 base at J, with 15 bases between. The CDR3 coding sequence is TGTGCCAGCAGTGTGGGGTTGGGACTGGGCACAGATACGCAGTATTTT. Translating gives CASSVGLGLGTDTQYF.

This chain joins TRBV6-5 and TRBJ2-2, with 9 positions matching TRBD2. The CDR3 runs 16 residues. The trim removed 4 bases at V and 5 bases at J, leaving 8 bases unmatched. The germline CDR1 and CDR2 sequences are MNHEY and SVGAGI. The DNA of the CDR3 is TGTGCCAGCAGTTCGGGACTAGCCTTGAGAACCGGGGAGCTGTTTTTT. It codes for CASSSGLALRTGELFF.

This clone has a single count. The V call is TRBV6-5, the J call TRBJ1-4; D is perhaps TRBD1 (5 bases). Per germline, CDR1 MNHEY and CDR2 SVGAGI. V was cut by 2 bases and J by 3 bases, with 10 bases left in between. The CDR3 length is 15 residues. The CDR3 DNA is TGTGCCAGCAGTTACGGGGCAGGCCCTAATGAAAAACTGTTTTTT. This codes for CASSYGAGPNEKLFF.

The V and J genes are TRBV3-1 (or the pseudogene TRBV3-2) and TRBJ2-7; TRBD2 aligns across 7 bases. Trimming at V came to 1 base and at J to 2 bases, leaving 5 bases not matched to a gene. From germline, CDR1 is LGHDT and CDR2 YNNKEL (reference sequence). CDR3 length: 15 amino acids. CDR3 amino acids: CASSQGVGGTYEQYF. The DNA for the CDR3 is TGTGCCAGCAGCCAAGGAGTCGGGGGGACCTACGAGCAGTACTTC.

The chain links TRBV2 to TRBJ2-2; 10 bases map to TRBD1. This CDR3 has 15 residues. Looked up from germline, CDR1 is SNHLY and CDR2 is FYNNEI. After removal of 4 bases from V and 4 bases from J, the junction contained 3 bases not matched to a gene. For the CDR3, the DNA is TGTGCCAGCAGTGGACGACAGGGGGCCACCGGGGAGCTGTTTTTT. Translated, it gives CASSGRQGATGELFF. The full variable domain, its missing parts supplied by reference TRBV2 and TRBJ2-2, is EPEVTQTPSHQVTQMGQEVILRCVPISNHLYFYWYRQILGQKVEFLVSFYNNEISEKSEIFDDQFSVERPDGSNFTLKIRSTKLEDSAMYFCASSGRQGATGELFFGEGSRLTVL.

The CDR3 here is CASSPRTGGNQPQHF. Here the CDR3 DNA reads TGTGCCAGCAGCCCGAGGACAGGGGGCAATCAGCCCCAGCATTTT. V gene TRBV5-8 combines with J gene TRBJ1-5, with 9 bases that match TRBD1. This CDR3 spans 15 amino acids. Germline trimming cut 4 bases from V and 2 bases from J; bases unmatched to any gene: 4. Germline V lookup: CDR1 SGHTS, CDR2 YDEGEE.

Only a few counts were recorded for this clone. DNA of the CDR3: TGCGCCAGCAGTACAGGGGGCTCCTATGGCTACACCTTC. This codes for CASSTGGSYGYTF. The gene calls are TRBV10-2 and TRBJ1-2; 9 bases align to TRBD1. CDR3 length: 13 amino acids. V dropped 5 bases and J dropped 4; count of bases not matched to a gene: 2. Germline V gene lookup returns CDR1 WSHSY and CDR2 SAAADI.

The chain joins TRBV5-1 to TRBJ1-2; 9 bases line up with TRBD1. The CDR3 totals 18 residues. V lost 6 bases, J lost 4 bases, and 19 bases stayed unmatched. The germline V gene has CDR1 SGHRS and CDR2 YFSETQ. CDR3 amino acids: CASIRSPDRGSSSYGYTF. The CDR3 region has the DNA TGCGCCAGCATACGGTCGCCAGACAGGGGGTCCTCATCCTATGGCTACACCTTC. Using reference TRBV5-1 and TRBJ1-2 for the parts outside the CDR3, the full variable domain is KAGVTQTPRYLIKTRGQQVTLSCSPISGHRSVSWYQQTPGQGLQFLFEYFSETQRNKGNFPGRFSGRQFSNSRSEMNVSTLELGDSALYLCASIRSPDRGSSSYGYTFGSGTRLTVV.

This chain uses TRBV24-1 with TRBJ1-5, with TRBD1 as a possible D gene (5 bases). V shed 7 bases and J shed 4 bases, with 16 bases lying between them. Germline assignment: CDR1 KGHDR and CDR2 SFDVKD. CDR3 length equals 15 residues. The CDR3 DNA follows: TGTGCCACCAGCGGTCAAGGCGGGGGTAATCAGCCCCAGCATTTT. The encoded protein is CATSGQGGGNQPQHF.

The V call is TRBV28, the J call TRBJ2-7; D is perhaps TRBD1 (6 bases). V lost 4 bases, J lost 2 bases, and 15 bases lay in between. This CDR3 is built from 15 residues. Looked up from germline, CDR1 is MDHEN and CDR2 is SYDVKM. This chain's CDR3 is CASSSLQGIAYEQYF. CDR3 nucleotide sequence: TGTGCCAGCAGTTCGTTACAGGGAATTGCCTACGAGCAGTACTTC.

This rearrangement joins TRBV5-1 to TRBJ2-7; maybe TRBD2 (7 bases). Per the germline V gene, CDR1 is SGHRS and CDR2 is YFSETQ. V was pared by 0 bases and J by 1 base, with 20 bases between. This CDR3 is 18 amino acids long. CDR3 region: CASSLVTGGGSPSYEQYF. The CDR3 coding sequence is TGCGCCAGCAGCTTGGTAACGGGCGGGGGCAGTCCTTCCTACGAGCAGTACTTC.

This chain uses TRBV20-1 with TRBJ1-1, with a possible D match to TRBD1 (5 bases). The CDR3 has 19 amino acids. Germline V CDR1 and CDR2: DFQATT, SNEGSKA (reference sequence). Trimming removed 3 bases at V and 0 bases at J, with 26 bases between. The CDR3 here is CSASDRSGKGWILNTEAFF. CDR3 DNA: TGCAGTGCTAGTGACCGAAGCGGGAAGGGGTGGATACTGAACACTGAAGCTTTCTTT.

This chain uses TRBV18 with TRBJ1-2; D uncertain. CDR1 and CDR2 (germline): KGHSH, LQKENI. V was pared by 3 bases and J by 6 bases, with 11 bases between. The CDR3 consists of 13 residues. CDR3 residues: CASSPRERDGYTF. CDR3 coding DNA: TGTGCCAGCTCACCGCGAGAAAGAGATGGCTACACCTTC.

This chain links TRBV7-8 with TRBJ2-2; 10 bases are a match to TRBD2. Germline CDR1 and CDR2: SGHVS and FQNEAQ. The junction had 1 base not matched to a gene; V was cut back by 2 bases and J by 4 bases. CDR3 length: 15 amino acids. The CDR3 is CASSLSGGGTGELFF. The CDR3, as DNA: TGTGCCAGCAGCTTAAGCGGGGGGGGCACCGGGGAGCTGTTTTTT.

J is TRBJ2-7 and V is TRBV30; 10 bases agree with TRBD2. Losses at the gene ends were 5 bases for V and 2 bases for J; bases not matched to a gene: 3. The CDR3 is made up of 13 amino acids. Germline CDR1 and CDR2: GTSNPN and SVGIG (reference sequence). The CDR3 here is CAWRLAGAYEQYF. The CDR3 region has the DNA TGTGCCTGGCGGCTAGCGGGGGCCTACGAGCAGTACTTC.

The rearrangement joins TRBV6-5 to TRBJ1-2; 9 bases align to TRBD1. V lost 6 bases and J lost 6; bases outside the gene matches: 5. CDR1 is MNHEY, CDR2 SVGAGI, per germline. CDR3 length equals 13 residues. The CDR3 is CASRKGQGDGYTF. CDR3 sequence (DNA): TGTGCCAGCAGGAAGGGACAGGGAGATGGCTACACCTTC.

The sample holds one count of this clone. This chain links TRBV5-1 with TRBJ2-5; TRBD1 might be the D (6 bases). Trimming cost V 6 bases and J 5 bases, with 11 bases left between them. Germline values: CDR1 SGHRS, CDR2 YFSETQ. There are 12 residues in the CDR3. CDR3 loop: CASKGETETQYF. CDR3 in DNA: TGCGCCAGCAAGGGGGAAACGGAGACCCAGTACTTC.